A single sample is the source of the 8 T cell receptor beta chains below, sequenced in a study of PD-1 blockade in classical Hodgkin lymphoma. Data came from immunoSEQ multiplex PCR; TCRdb stores just in-frame clones and leaves some out. The table has around 2,000 clones, around three quarters seen once; the top ten hold approximately 15%. The time point here: newly diagnosed, previously untreated cHL patient sample. CD8+ T cells were isolated from thawed PBMCs by magnetic negative selection. Sequencing was carried out using CD8+ T cells from blood. The receptors originated from a human donor with classical Hodgkin lymphoma.

The CDR3 is CASWGGGSFDEQYF. DNA of the CDR3: TGTGCCAGCTGGGGAGGAGGGAGTTTCGACGAGCAGTACTTC. The V gene is TRBV6-6, the J gene TRBJ2-7, with a possible D match to TRBD2 (6 bases). V lost 8 bases and J 5 bases, leaving 19 bases between the germline ends. CDR1 is MNHNY, CDR2 SVGAGI, per germline (reference sequence). The CDR3 sequence is 14 residues long.

Only a few counts were recorded for this clone. DNA of the CDR3: TGTGCCAGCAGCTTACTGGACGGTGAAGCTTTCTTT. Protein sequence: CASSLLDGEAFF. V and J are TRBV7-9 and TRBJ1-1; D is uncertain. The CDR3 is 12 residues long. V was trimmed by 2 bases and J by 7 bases, leaving 8 bases between them. Germline-derived CDR1 and CDR2 are SEHNR and FQNEAQ (reference sequence).

J is TRBJ2-7 and V is TRBV6-5; tentatively, D is TRBD1 (5 bases). The ends were cut back, 7 bases at V and 0 bases at J, with 13 bases in the middle. The germline gives CDR1 MNHEY, CDR2 SVGAGI. This CDR3 comprises 14 residues. The CDR3, as DNA: TGTGCCAGCAAGAGTGCCAGGGCCTCCTACGAGCAGTACTTC. Amino acids: CASKSARASYEQYF.

This chain connects TRBV6-5 to TRBJ2-7; 9 positions match TRBD2. This CDR3 has 15 residues. The ends lost 0 bases at V and 0 bases at J; junction bases unmatched: 0. Per germline, CDR1 MNHEY and CDR2 SVGAGI. The CDR3 coding sequence is TGTGCCAGCAGTTACTCTAGCGGGAGCTCCTACGAGCAGTACTTC. It specifies CASSYSSGSSYEQYF.

The gene calls are TRBV5-5 and TRBJ2-6; no firm D call. Trimming pared 4 bases from V and 3 bases from J, leaving 11 bases between. CDR1 is SGHKS, CDR2 YYEKEE, per germline (reference sequence). CDR3 size: 15 residues. CDR3 coding DNA: TGTGCCAGCAGCATCCTAGGCAGTGGGGCCAACGTCCTGACTTTC. Encoded protein: CASSILGSGANVLTF.

As to this clone: The same CDR3 arises from other DNA sequences in this sample as well. The chain couples TRBV18 to TRBJ2-3; D remains unclear. V was trimmed by 0 bases and J by 6 bases, leaving 4 bases between them. The germline V gene has CDR1 KGHSH and CDR2 LQKENI. This CDR3 has 12 amino acids. This CDR3 reads CASSPPGDTQYF. The CDR3 DNA reads TGTGCCAGCTCACCACCGGGGGATACGCAGTATTTT. The full variable domain, its missing parts supplied by reference TRBV18 and TRBJ2-3, is NAGVMQNPRHLVRRRGQEARLRCSPMKGHSHVYWYRQLPEEGLKFMVYLQKENIIDESGMPKERFSAEFPKEGPSILRIQQVVRGDSAAYFCASSPPGDTQYFGPGTRLTVL.

The chain combines TRBV25-1 with TRBJ2-5; TRBD1 matches 8 bases. The germline CDR1 and CDR2 sequences are MGHDK and SYGVNS. The length of the CDR3 is 17 residues. Trimming cost V 6 bases and J 5 bases; bases outside gene matches: 17. CDR3 nucleotide sequence: TGTGCCAGCAGCGCAAAACCCTCGACAGGGGTTTCTGAGACCCAGTACTTC. Translation gives CASSAKPSTGVSETQYF.

Points on this clone: A junction boundary mismatches the germline segment, possibly from a read error. CDR3 bases: TGTGCCAGCTCACCAAGGGAGAGGCACGCTACCCTCTTC. Amino acid sequence: CASSPRERHATLF. The chain joins TRBV18 to TRBJ1-2; D is unclear. Germline V gene data show CDR1 as KGHSH and CDR2 as LQKENI. CDR3 size: 13 residues. Based on the CDR3 plus reference TRBV18 and TRBJ1-2, the full variable domain is NAGVMQNPRHLVRRRGQEARLRCSPMKGHSHVYWYRQLPEEGLKFMVYLQKENIIDESGMPKERFSAEFPKEGPSILRIQQVVRGDSAAYFCASSPRERHATLFGSGTRLTVV.